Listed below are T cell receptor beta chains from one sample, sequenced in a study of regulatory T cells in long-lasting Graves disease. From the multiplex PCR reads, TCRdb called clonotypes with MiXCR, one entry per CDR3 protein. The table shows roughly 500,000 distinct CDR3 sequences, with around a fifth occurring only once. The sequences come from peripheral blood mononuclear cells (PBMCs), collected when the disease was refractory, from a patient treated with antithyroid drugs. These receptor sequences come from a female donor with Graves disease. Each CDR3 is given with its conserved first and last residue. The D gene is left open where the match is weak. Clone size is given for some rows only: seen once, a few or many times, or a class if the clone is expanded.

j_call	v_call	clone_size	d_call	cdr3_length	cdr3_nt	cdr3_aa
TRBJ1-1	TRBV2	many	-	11	TGTGCCAGCAATCAGCATGCTGAAGCTTTCTTT	CASNQHAEAFF
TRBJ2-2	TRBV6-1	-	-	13	TGTGCCAGCAGTACGGGTTGGGTCGGGGAGCTGTTTTTT	CASSTGWVGELFF
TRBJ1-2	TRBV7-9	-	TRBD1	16	TGTGCCAGCAGCTTAGCGGTTGGGACAGGGGGCTATGGCTACACCTTC	CASSLAVGTGGYGYTF
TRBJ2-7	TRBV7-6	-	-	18	TGTGCCAGCAGCTTAAGGTCCAGCGGAGGGGCACAGGGAGGCGAGCAGTACTTC	CASSLRSSGGAQGGEQYF
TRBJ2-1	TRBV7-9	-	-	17	TGTGCCAGCAGCTTGCCGGGACGGACTTCCTCCTACAATGAGCAGTTCTTC	CASSLPGRTSSYNEQFF
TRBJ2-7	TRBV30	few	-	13	TGTGCCTGGAGTTCCGGGGTTGGGTCCGAGCAGTACTTC	CAWSSGVGSEQYF
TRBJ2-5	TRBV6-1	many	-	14	TGTGCCAGCATCAGCGGACAGCCCCAAGAGACCCAGTACTTC	CASISGQPQETQYF
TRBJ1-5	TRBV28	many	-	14	TGTGCCAGCAGTTCCAACCTCAACAATCAGCCCCAGCATTTT	CASSSNLNNQPQHF
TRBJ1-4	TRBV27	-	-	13	TGTGCCAGTAAATCACTGGATAATGAAAAACTGTTTTTT	CASKSLDNEKLFF
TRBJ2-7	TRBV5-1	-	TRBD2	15	TGCGCCAGCAGCCTCGGACTAGCGGGAGACGGCGAGCAGTACTTC	CASSLGLAGDGEQYF
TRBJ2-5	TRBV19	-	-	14	TGTGCCAGTTCCGGTTGGGCAGGGGAGGAGACCCAGTACTTC	CASSGWAGEETQYF
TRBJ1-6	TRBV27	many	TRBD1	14	TGTGCCAGCAGTGTGGGACAGGGTAATTCACCCCTCCACTTT	CASSVGQGNSPLHF
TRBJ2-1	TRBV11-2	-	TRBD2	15	TGTGCCAGCAGCTTAACTAGCGGGGGGATGAATGAGCAGTTCTTC	CASSLTSGGMNEQFF
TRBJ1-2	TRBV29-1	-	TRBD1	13	TGCAGCGTTAGACAGGGGGTCGGCTATGGCTACACCTTC	CSVRQGVGYGYTF
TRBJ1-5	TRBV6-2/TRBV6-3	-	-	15	TGTGCCAGCAGACAAGACGGCCTTAGCAATCAGCCCCAGCATTTT	CASRQDGLSNQPQHF
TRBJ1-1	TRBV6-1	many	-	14	TGTGCCAGCAGTAACGGTGGGCAGGCCACTGAAGCTTTCTTT	CASSNGGQATEAFF
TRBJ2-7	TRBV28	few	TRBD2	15	TGTGCCAGCTCACCACGGGGCGGGAGGACCTACGAGCAGTACTTC	CASSPRGGRTYEQYF
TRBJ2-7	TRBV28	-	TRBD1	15	TGTGCCAGCAGTTTTTCGGCCGGGACAGCCTACGAGCAGTACTTC	CASSFSAGTAYEQYF
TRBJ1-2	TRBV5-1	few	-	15	TGCGCCAGCAGCTTGGAACCGGGACATCCGAAGGGCTACACCTTC	CASSLEPGHPKGYTF
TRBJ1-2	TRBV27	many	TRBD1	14	TGTGCCAGCAGTCTAACAGGGGGCTTGGGTGGCTACACCTTC	CASSLTGGLGGYTF
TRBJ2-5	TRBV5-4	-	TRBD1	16	TGTGCCAGCAGCCTACGTCTCGGGACAGACGAAGAGACCCAGTACTTC	CASSLRLGTDEETQYF
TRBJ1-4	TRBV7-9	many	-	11	TGTGCCAGCAGCAAAGGTGAAAAACTGTTTTTT	CASSKGEKLFF
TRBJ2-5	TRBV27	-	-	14	TGTGCCAGCAGTTTAGATAGCGGCCGGACGACCCAGTACTTC	CASSLDSGRTTQYF